One and the same sample provided the 16 T cell receptor beta chains below, sequenced in a study of graft-versus-host responses after intestinal transplantation. Here immunoSEQ multiplex PCR was the method, and the copy in TCRdb shows in-frame clones only, minus some. The sample carries 100,000 to 120,000 clones, about 93% recorded once. No antigen has been identified for these receptors. The material sequenced was unstimulated CD8+ T cells sorted from spleen or lymph node cells, taken before intestinal transplant. The receptors derive from a human donor who received an intestinal transplant.

V and J are TRBV4-2 and TRBJ2-1, with TRBD2 matching 7 bases. The CDR3 is made up of 14 amino acids. J was trimmed by 6 bases and V by 1 base; bases with no gene match: 3. The germline V gene encodes CDR1 LGHNA and CDR2 YNFKEQ. The chain's CDR3 is CASSQAWGGNEQFF. The DNA for the CDR3 is TGTGCCAGCAGCCAAGCCTGGGGGGGCAATGAGCAGTTCTTC.

Here the CDR3 DNA reads TGTGCCAGCAGCCCAAGGGTGGGTCTGGGGGAGCTGTTTTTT. Its translation: CASSPRVGLGELFF. The chain has TRBV13 and TRBJ2-2, with D unclear. V lost 5 bases and J lost 8, with 15 bases in between. Looked up from germline, CDR1 is PRHDT and CDR2 is FYEKMQ (reference sequence). CDR3 length: 14 residues.

The chain links TRBV4-1 to TRBJ2-7, with 9 bases aligning to TRBD2. Trimming took 0 bases from V and 4 from J; bases not matched to a gene: 13. This CDR3 has 18 amino acids. Germline V gene lookup returns CDR1 MGHRA and CDR2 YSYEKL. CDR3 DNA: TGCGCCAGCAGCCAAGAATCCCATTTTAGCGGGAGAATGTACGAGCAGTACTTC. This gives the protein CASSQESHFSGRMYEQYF.

The chain joins TRBV19 to TRBJ1-2; D may be TRBD1 (5 bases). Looked up from germline, CDR1 is LNHDA and CDR2 is SQIVND (reference sequence). Trimming removed 1 base from V and 6 bases from J, with 12 bases in between. The CDR3 is 14 residues long. The CDR3 reads CASSIGRDRNGYTF. In DNA form, the CDR3 reads TGTGCCAGTAGTATAGGAAGGGACCGGAATGGCTACACCTTC.

Turning to this clone: The junction departs from germline at one end; a sequencing error may be responsible. The chain's CDR3 is CASTGGANEAFF. The CDR3, as DNA: TGTGCAAGCACAGGGGGCGCAAATGAAGCTTTCTTT. The V and J genes are TRBV11-2 and TRBJ1-1, with TRBD1 identical over 9 bases. The germline gives CDR1 SGHAT, CDR2 FQNNGV. The CDR3 runs 12 residues.

V usage is TRBV5-8 and J usage is TRBJ1-5; the D is unclear. In germline, CDR1 is SGHTS, CDR2 YDEGEE. The CDR3 loop spans 12 amino acids. The V end lost 2 bases, the J end lost 7 bases, and 7 bases lay between the germline ends. In DNA form, the CDR3 reads TGTGCCAGCAGCTTTCTAGGACAGCCCCAGCATTTT. As protein: CASSFLGQPQHF.

The chain is built from TRBV28 and TRBJ2-7, with TRBD1 as a possible D gene (6 bases). From germline, CDR1 is MDHEN and CDR2 SYDVKM. The V end was cut by 2 bases, the J end by 0 bases, with 17 bases between. CDR3 length equals 17 residues. DNA for the CDR3: TGTGCCAGCAGTTTAATTTTCAGGGGCTATAACTCCTACGAGCAGTACTTC. Encoded protein: CASSLIFRGYNSYEQYF.

CDR3 coding DNA: TGTGCCAGCAGCAATAATGAAGGAGAAGTGACCCAGTACTTC. Protein sequence: CASSNNEGEVTQYF. The rearrangement uses TRBV5-4 and TRBJ2-5; D gene uncertain. Trimming cost V 4 bases and J 7 bases, with 17 bases left between them. This CDR3 has 14 amino acids. Germline loops: CDR1 SGHNT, CDR2 YYREEE (reference sequence). The full variable domain, completed using reference TRBV5-4 and TRBJ2-5, is ETGVTQSPTHLIKTRGQQVTLRCSSQSGHNTVSWYQQALGQGPQFIFQYYREEENGRGNFPPRFSGLQFPNYSSELNVNALELDDSALYLCASSNNEGEVTQYFGPGTRLLVL.

This clone was detected only once. V gene TRBV27 combines with J gene TRBJ2-1, with D tentatively TRBD1 or TRBD2 (6 bases each). Germline CDR1 and CDR2: MNHEY and SMNVEV (reference sequence). The V end was cut by 4 bases, the J end by 12 bases, with 13 bases between. The CDR3 covers 12 residues. The CDR3, as DNA: TGTGCCAGCAGTTACCTAGGGGGGTGGCAGTTCTTC. This encodes CASSYLGGWQFF.

CDR3 DNA sequence: TGTGCCAGCAGTTGGACAGAGACGTACGAGCAGTACTTC. Translating it yields CASSWTETYEQYF. The J gene is TRBJ2-7, the V gene TRBV27, with D perhaps TRBD1 (6 bases). Between the trimmed V and J ends, which lost 4 bases and 4 bases, there was a span of 11 bases. The CDR3 is 13 residues long. Looked up from germline, CDR1 is MNHEY and CDR2 is SMNVEV (reference sequence).

The chain couples TRBV4-1 to TRBJ2-1; TRBD2 aligns across 13 bases. After removal of 1 base from V and 10 bases from J, the junction contained 10 bases not matched to a gene. Germline V gene lookup returns CDR1 MGHRA and CDR2 YSYEKL. The CDR3 length is 17 residues. The CDR3 here is CASSQVFIGLAGVEQFF. Here the CDR3 DNA reads TGCGCCAGCAGCCAAGTTTTTATCGGACTAGCGGGAGTAGAGCAGTTCTTC.

This chain uses TRBV4-1 with TRBJ2-7; tentatively, D is TRBD2 (5 bases). CDR3 length: 14 amino acids. CDR1 MGHRA and CDR2 YSYEKL come from the germline V gene. The V and J ends lost 3 bases and 3 bases respectively, with 12 bases between them. The CDR3 is CASSHPTRDYEQYF. CDR3 in DNA: TGCGCCAGCAGCCACCCCACTAGAGACTACGAGCAGTACTTC.

This clone was seen only a few times. The V call is TRBV5-6, the J call TRBJ2-7, with D possibly TRBD1 on 6 matching bases. There are 13 residues in the CDR3. The germline V and J ends were trimmed by 3 bases and 2 bases, with 9 bases remaining between them. Germline V lookup: CDR1 SGHDT, CDR2 YYEEEE. CDR3 loop: CASSYGTTYEQYF. In DNA form, the CDR3 reads TGTGCCAGCAGCTACGGGACAACCTACGAGCAGTACTTC.

V and J are TRBV11-2 and TRBJ2-5; 8 bases fit TRBD1. Germline V gene data show CDR1 as SGHAT and CDR2 as FQNNGV. Trimming at V came to 1 base and at J to 5 bases, leaving 9 bases not matched to a gene. CDR3 length: 16 amino acids. CDR3 loop: CASSLAQDRESETQYF. In DNA, the CDR3 is TGTGCCAGCAGCTTAGCCCAGGACAGGGAGTCGGAGACCCAGTACTTC.

The J gene is TRBJ1-1, the V gene TRBV7-9; D gene unclear. Germline V lookup: CDR1 SEHNR, CDR2 FQNEAQ (reference sequence). The CDR3 loop spans 14 amino acids. V was shortened by 3 bases and J by 4 bases, with 12 bases between the two germline ends. Here the CDR3 DNA reads TGTGCCAGCAGCTTCGGGCTGGGGATCACTGAAGCTTTCTTT. Its translation is CASSFGLGITEAFF.

The sample holds one count of this clone. The J gene is TRBJ2-3, the V gene TRBV11-1; D is unclear. V was clipped by 0 bases and J by 2 bases, with 6 bases between them. Germline-derived CDR1 and CDR2 are SGHAT and FQDESV (reference sequence). The CDR3 totals 14 residues. The chain's CDR3 is CASSLADHTDTQYF. The CDR3, as DNA: TGTGCCAGCAGCTTAGCAGATCACACAGATACGCAGTATTTT.